One and the same sample provided the 14 T cell receptor beta chains below, sequenced in a study of blood T cell repertoires in COVID-19. Method: immunoSEQ multiplex PCR; TCRdb's copy keeps in-frame clones and lacks some. The table records about 370,000 clones, approximately 87% of them present only once. Sequencing was carried out using peripheral blood. The receptors shown here come from a woman aged 30 to 39 with COVID-19, enrolled during active disease.

This clone has more than one count but fewer than ten. The chain employs TRBV5-1 and TRBJ2-2; tentative D call: TRBD2 (6 bases). V dropped 5 bases and J dropped 2 bases, with 19 bases sitting between them. This CDR3 has 17 amino acids. Germline V lookup: CDR1 SGHRS, CDR2 YFSETQ. CDR3 coding DNA: TGCGCCAGCAGTTTCGGACTAACCCCCATTAACACCGGGGAGCTGTTTTTT. As protein: CASSFGLTPINTGELFF.

V and J are TRBV29-1 and TRBJ1-5; D uncertain. Germline CDR1 reads SQVTM; CDR2 reads ANQGSEA. V lost 4 bases to trimming and J lost 7 bases, with 14 bases between them. The CDR3 has 13 amino acids. The CDR3 sequence is CSVVWVRGQPQHF. The CDR3 bases are TGCAGCGTTGTCTGGGTCCGCGGGCAGCCCCAGCATTTT. Full variable domain (rest looked up from reference TRBV29-1 and TRBJ1-5): SAVISQKPSRDICQRGTSLTIQCQVDSQVTMMFWYRQQPGQSLTLIATANQGSEATYESGFVIDKFPISRPNLTFSTLTVSNMSPEDSSIYLCSVVWVRGQPQHFGDGTRLSIL.

This clone was found once. The chain combines TRBV21-1 with TRBJ2-7; the DNA was not compared with TRBD1, the D call given in the table. TRBV21-1 is deemed a pseudogene. The CDR3 contains 16 residues. The CDR3 reads CASSRTGENPSYEQYF. The CDR3 region has the DNA TGTGCCAGCAGCAGGACAGGGGAAAACCCCTCCTACGAGCAGTACTTC.

The chain employs TRBV3-1 (or the pseudogene TRBV3-2) and TRBJ2-3; possible D gene TRBD2, 6 bases. CDR1 is LGHDT and CDR2 is YNNKEL in the germline V gene (reference sequence). CDR3 length equals 15 residues. V was trimmed by 4 bases and J by 1 base, leaving 12 bases between them. CDR3 region: CASSRSGTGTDTQYF. The CDR3 DNA sequence: TGTGCCAGCAGCCGTTCCGGGACTGGCACAGATACGCAGTATTTT.

The V gene is TRBV7-2, the J gene TRBJ1-5; TRBD1 agrees at 7 bases. The germline V gene has CDR1 SGHTA and CDR2 FQGNSA. V was pared by 1 base and J by 2 bases, with 2 bases of the junction left unmatched. The CDR3 runs 15 residues. The DNA for the CDR3 is TGTGCCAGCAGCTTAGTGCAGGGGGGCAATCAGCCCCAGCATTTT. Its protein is CASSLVQGGNQPQHF.

The chain has TRBV7-9 and TRBJ1-2; unclear D gene. Germline V gene data show CDR1 as SEHNR and CDR2 as FQNEAQ (reference sequence). The CDR3 is made up of 15 amino acids. The germline V and J ends were trimmed by 1 base and 6 bases, with 15 bases remaining between them. DNA of the CDR3: TGTGCCAGCAGCTTAGAGTCGGCAGGCCTGGATGGCTACACCTTC. It yields the protein CASSLESAGLDGYTF.

The gene calls are TRBV11-2 and TRBJ2-2; 7 bases agree with TRBD2. Germline lookup yields CDR1 SGHAT and CDR2 FQNNGV. J gave up 2 bases and V 4 bases, and 13 bases lay outside the gene matches. CDR3 length: 18 amino acids. CDR3 sequence: CASSSPGRGRGNTGELFF. The CDR3 region has the DNA TGTGCCAGCAGCTCACCGGGGAGAGGGAGGGGCAACACCGGGGAGCTGTTTTTT.

This clone was counted a single time. The CDR3 loop is CASRFSAYEQYF. CDR3 in DNA: TGTGCCAGCAGGTTCAGCGCCTACGAGCAGTACTTC. The chain is built from TRBV5-8 and TRBJ2-7; the D is unclear. The CDR3 has 12 amino acids. Germline loops: CDR1 SGHTS, CDR2 YDEGEE. Trimming stripped 5 bases from V and 2 bases from J, with 8 bases between.

The V call is TRBV6-5, the J call TRBJ1-1; TRBD1 matches at 7 bases. The CDR3 length is 15 residues. V lost 5 bases and J lost 5; bases outside the gene matches: 11. Per germline, CDR1 MNHEY and CDR2 SVGAGI. The CDR3 region is CASSRRQGSRTEAFF. The CDR3 DNA reads TGTGCCAGCAGTCGGCGACAGGGATCCAGAACTGAAGCTTTCTTT.

The chain joins TRBV15 to TRBJ2-1, with TRBD2 matching over 13 bases. CDR1 LNHNV and CDR2 YYDKDF come from the germline V gene (reference sequence). V trimming: 1 base; J trimming: 8 bases; junction bases outside the gene matches: 2. This CDR3 comprises 15 residues. The CDR3 here is CATSRGTSGRYEQFF. In nucleotides, the CDR3 is TGTGCCACCAGCAGAGGGACTAGCGGGAGATATGAGCAGTTCTTC. Combining the CDR3 with reference TRBV15 and TRBJ2-1 gives the whole variable domain DAMVIQNPRYQVTQFGKPVTLSCSQTLNHNVMYWYQQKSSQAPKLLFHYYDKDFNNEADTPDNFQSRRPNTSFCFLDIRSPGLGDTAMYLCATSRGTSGRYEQFFGPGTRLTVL.

The chain employs TRBV6-2 or TRBV6-3 and TRBJ2-1; D remains unclear. The CDR3 totals 15 residues. The germline V gene has CDR1 MNHEY and CDR2 SVGEGT. V lost 5 bases to trimming and J lost 0 bases, with 11 bases between them. CDR3 loop: CASSLWASSYNEQFF. The CDR3, as DNA: TGTGCCAGCAGTCTATGGGCGAGCTCCTACAATGAGCAGTTCTTC.

The J gene is TRBJ2-7, the V gene TRBV30; a possible D gene is TRBD1 (5 bases). V was clipped by 0 bases and J by 4 bases, with 10 bases between them. The CDR3 is 13 residues long. Germline CDR1 GTSNPN, CDR2 SVGIG (reference sequence). The chain's CDR3 is CAWSVGPGYEQYF. CDR3 coding DNA: TGTGCCTGGAGTGTGGGGCCCGGGTACGAGCAGTACTTC.

CDR3 residues: CASSGSPRGTETQYF. The CDR3 nucleotides are TGTGCCAGCAGCGGTTCGCCCCGGGGGACAGAGACCCAGTACTTC. The chain couples TRBV9 to TRBJ2-5, with a weak D call TRBD2 (6 bases). The CDR3 is 15 amino acids. The V end was cut by 3 bases, the J end by 4 bases, with 16 bases between. CDR1 and CDR2 from the germline V gene are SGDLS and YYNGEE.

The gene calls are TRBV9 and TRBJ2-3; D perhaps matches TRBD2 (6 bases). Germline V gene lookup returns CDR1 SGDLS and CDR2 YYNGEE. The ends were cut back, 0 bases at V and 6 bases at J, with 11 bases in the middle. The CDR3 consists of 14 residues. The CDR3 reads CASSVEVAGDTQYF. The CDR3 bases are TGTGCCAGCAGCGTAGAGGTCGCGGGGGATACGCAGTATTTT.